This T cell receptor beta chain originates from a study of T cells in Graves' hyperthyroidism and ophthalmopathy. What was amplified from RNA transcripts were TCR beta CDR3 regions. First-round RT-PCR with HTBI primers amplified the TCR CDR3 region. TCRdb ran MiXCR on the multiplex PCR reads and lists one entry per CDR3 protein. The data contain about 99,000 distinct CDR3 sequences, over 45% of them singletons. The sample taken for sequencing was blood. The receptor's source is a man in his forties with Graves' hyperthyroidism.

In nucleotides, the CDR3 is TGTGCCTGGAGTGAACTTTCGGGCAATCAGCCCCAGCATTTT. Residues: CAWSELSGNQPQHF. The chain carries TRBV30 and TRBJ1-5; D unclear. Germline CDR1 GTSNPN, CDR2 SVGIG (reference sequence). The V end lost 1 base, the J end lost 2 bases, and 9 bases lay between the germline ends. The CDR3 runs 14 residues.